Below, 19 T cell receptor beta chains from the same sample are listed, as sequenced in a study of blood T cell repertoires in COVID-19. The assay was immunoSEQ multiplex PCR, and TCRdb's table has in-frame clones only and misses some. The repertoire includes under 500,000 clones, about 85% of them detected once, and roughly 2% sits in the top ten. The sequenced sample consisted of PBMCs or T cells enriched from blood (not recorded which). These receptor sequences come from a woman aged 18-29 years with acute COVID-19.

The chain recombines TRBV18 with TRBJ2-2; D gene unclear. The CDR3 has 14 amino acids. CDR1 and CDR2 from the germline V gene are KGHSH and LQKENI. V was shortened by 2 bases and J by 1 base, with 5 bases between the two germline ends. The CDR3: CASSPAENTGELFF. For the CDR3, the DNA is TGTGCCAGCTCACCAGCGGAGAACACCGGGGAGCTGTTTTTT.

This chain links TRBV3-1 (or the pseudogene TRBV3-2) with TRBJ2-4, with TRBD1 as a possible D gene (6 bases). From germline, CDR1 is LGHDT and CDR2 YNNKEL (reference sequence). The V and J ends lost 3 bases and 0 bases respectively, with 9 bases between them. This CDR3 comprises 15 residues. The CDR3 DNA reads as TGTGCCAGCAGCCATGGACAGTTAGCCAAAAACATTCAGTACTTC. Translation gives CASSHGQLAKNIQYF.

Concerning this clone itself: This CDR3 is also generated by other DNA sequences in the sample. For the CDR3, the DNA is TGTGCCACCAGTGCGGGTTCCTACGAGCAGTACTTC. Translating it yields CATSAGSYEQYF. This chain uses TRBV24-1 with TRBJ2-7, with D hard to call. V dropped 5 bases and J dropped 1 base, with 5 bases sitting between them. The CDR3 is 12 residues long. Germline V gene data show CDR1 as KGHDR and CDR2 as SFDVKD.

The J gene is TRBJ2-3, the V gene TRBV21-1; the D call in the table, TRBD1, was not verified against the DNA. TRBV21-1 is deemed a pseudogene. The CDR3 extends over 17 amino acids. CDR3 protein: CASSKPLEGVITDTQYF. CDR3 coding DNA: TGTGCCAGCAGCAAACCTTTAGAAGGGGTTATCACAGATACGCAGTATTTT.

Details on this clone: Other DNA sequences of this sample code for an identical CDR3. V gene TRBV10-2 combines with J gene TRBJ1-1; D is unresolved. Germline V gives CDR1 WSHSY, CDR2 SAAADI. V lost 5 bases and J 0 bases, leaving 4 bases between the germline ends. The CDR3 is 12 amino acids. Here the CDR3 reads CASSPVNTEAFF. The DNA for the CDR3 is TGCGCCAGCAGTCCGGTGAACACTGAAGCTTTCTTT.

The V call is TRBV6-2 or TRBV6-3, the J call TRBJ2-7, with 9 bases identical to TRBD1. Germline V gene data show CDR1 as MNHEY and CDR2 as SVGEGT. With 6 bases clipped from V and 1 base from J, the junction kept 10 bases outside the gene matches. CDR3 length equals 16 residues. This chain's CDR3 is CASSEPGTGRSYEQYF. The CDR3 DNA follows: TGTGCCAGCAGCGAACCAGGGACAGGGCGATCCTACGAGCAGTACTTC.

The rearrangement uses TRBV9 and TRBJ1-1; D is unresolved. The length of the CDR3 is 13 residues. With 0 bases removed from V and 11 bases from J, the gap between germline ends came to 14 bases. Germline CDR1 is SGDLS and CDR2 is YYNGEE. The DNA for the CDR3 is TGTGCCAGCAGCGTAGACGGGGAAGGTGAGGCTTTCTTT. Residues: CASSVDGEGEAFF.

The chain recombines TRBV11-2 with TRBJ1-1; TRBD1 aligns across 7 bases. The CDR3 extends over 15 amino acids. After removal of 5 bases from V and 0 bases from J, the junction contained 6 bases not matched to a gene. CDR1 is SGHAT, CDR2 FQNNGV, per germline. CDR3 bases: TGTGCCAGCAGCCCAGAGGACAGGATGAACACTGAAGCTTTCTTT. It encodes CASSPEDRMNTEAFF.

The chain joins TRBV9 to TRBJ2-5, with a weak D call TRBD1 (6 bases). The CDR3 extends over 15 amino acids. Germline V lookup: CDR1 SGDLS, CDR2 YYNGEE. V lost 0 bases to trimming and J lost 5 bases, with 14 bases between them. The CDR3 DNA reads TGTGCCAGCAGCGTAGAAGCAGGGGATGGTGAGACCCAGTACTTC. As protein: CASSVEAGDGETQYF.

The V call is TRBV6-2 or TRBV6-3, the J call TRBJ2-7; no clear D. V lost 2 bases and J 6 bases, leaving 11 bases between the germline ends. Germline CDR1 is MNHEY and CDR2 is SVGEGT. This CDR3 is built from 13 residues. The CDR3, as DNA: TGTGCCAGCAGTTACGCCCCCGTGGCCGAGCAGTACTTC. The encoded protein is CASSYAPVAEQYF.

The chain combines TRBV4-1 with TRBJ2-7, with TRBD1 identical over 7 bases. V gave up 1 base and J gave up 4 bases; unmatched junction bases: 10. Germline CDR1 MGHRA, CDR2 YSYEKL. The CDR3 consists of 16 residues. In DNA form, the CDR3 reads TGCGCCAGCAGCCAAGGGGGGAACAGGGGCCGATACGAGCAGTACTTC. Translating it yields CASSQGGNRGRYEQYF.

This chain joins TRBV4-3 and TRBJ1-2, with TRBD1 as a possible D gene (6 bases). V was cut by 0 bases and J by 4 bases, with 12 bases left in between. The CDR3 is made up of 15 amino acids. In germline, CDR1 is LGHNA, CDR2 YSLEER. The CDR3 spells CASSQDWTEGYGYTF. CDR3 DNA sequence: TGCGCCAGCAGCCAAGATTGGACAGAGGGCTATGGCTACACCTTC.

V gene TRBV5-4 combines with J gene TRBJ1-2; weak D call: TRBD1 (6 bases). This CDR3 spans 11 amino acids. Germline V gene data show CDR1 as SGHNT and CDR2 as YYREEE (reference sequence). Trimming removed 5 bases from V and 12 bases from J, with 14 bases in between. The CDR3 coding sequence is TGTGCCAGCAGTAGTTGGGGGGGCCACACCTTC. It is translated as CASSSWGGHTF.

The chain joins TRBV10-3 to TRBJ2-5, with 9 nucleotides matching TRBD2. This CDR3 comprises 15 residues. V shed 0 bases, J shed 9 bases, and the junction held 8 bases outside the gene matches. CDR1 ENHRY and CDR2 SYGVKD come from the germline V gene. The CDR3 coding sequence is TGTGCCATCAGTGAGTCGAAAAGAGAGCGGGGGGCCCAGTACTTC. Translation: CAISESKRERGAQYF.

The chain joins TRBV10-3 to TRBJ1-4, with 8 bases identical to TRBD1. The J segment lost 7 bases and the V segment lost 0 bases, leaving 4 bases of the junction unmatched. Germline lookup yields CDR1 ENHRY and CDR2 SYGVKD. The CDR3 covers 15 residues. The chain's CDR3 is CAISESNTGGEKLFF. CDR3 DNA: TGTGCCATCAGTGAGTCGAATACAGGGGGTGAAAAACTGTTTTTT.

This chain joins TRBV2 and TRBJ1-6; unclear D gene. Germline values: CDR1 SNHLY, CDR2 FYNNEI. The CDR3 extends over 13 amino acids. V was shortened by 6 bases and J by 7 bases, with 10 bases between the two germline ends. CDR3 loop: CASSDDWNSPLHF. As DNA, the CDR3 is TGTGCCAGCAGCGACGACTGGAATTCACCCCTCCACTTT.

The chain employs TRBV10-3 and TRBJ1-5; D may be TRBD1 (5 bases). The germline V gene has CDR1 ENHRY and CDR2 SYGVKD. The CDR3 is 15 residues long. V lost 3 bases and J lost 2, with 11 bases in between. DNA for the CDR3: TGTGCCATCAGTGATCTGGGGGGAGGCAATCAGCCCCAGCATTTT. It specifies CAISDLGGGNQPQHF.

DNA for the CDR3: TGCAGCGTTGCAGTTCAGGTTAACACCGGGGAGCTGTTTTTT. Its translation is CSVAVQVNTGELFF. The V and J genes are TRBV29-1 and TRBJ2-2; D gene ambiguous. Trimming shortened V by 4 bases and J by 2 bases, and 11 bases separated the two germline ends. The CDR3 has 14 amino acids. Germline V lookup: CDR1 SQVTM, CDR2 ANQGSEA.

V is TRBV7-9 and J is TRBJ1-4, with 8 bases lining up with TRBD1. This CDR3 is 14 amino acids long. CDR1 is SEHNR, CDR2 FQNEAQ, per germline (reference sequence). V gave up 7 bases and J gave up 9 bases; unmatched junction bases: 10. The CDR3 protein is CASTRQGLDQKLFF. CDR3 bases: TGTGCCAGCACCCGACAGGGGTTGGATCAAAAACTGTTTTTT.